These 11 T cell receptor beta chains share one sample of origin, sequenced in a study of shared clonotypes between healthy human individuals (dated by TCRdb to about 2020). Libraries were built with the immunoSEQ multiplex PCR assay. The table comes from immuneACCESS by way of TCRdb, which keeps in-frame sequences with V and J called. Part of the clones is missing from these tables; in studies checked, under half for an unresolved V gene and the rest for unknown reasons. For this sample the table gives about 1 million clones, of which 65% to 75% were detected only once. The ten largest account for about 1.5% of the sample. The sample consisted of memory CD4+ T cells sorted from blood. The cell subset or site label, as the study defines it: CD45RA-negative fraction. Every receptor here comes from a man aged 18-30 years in good health.

The chain combines TRBV29-1 with TRBJ2-5; a weak D match, TRBD2 (6 bases). The germline CDR1 and CDR2 sequences are SQVTM and ANQGSEA. This CDR3 contains 10 residues. Deletions cut 6 bases from V and 5 bases from J, with 7 bases between. In nucleotides, the CDR3 is TGCAGCGTGGGACTGGAGACCCAGTACTTC. Its translation is CSVGLETQYF.

This clone was seen more than once but under ten times. V gene TRBV5-4 combines with J gene TRBJ2-7; 13 bases line up with TRBD2. Germline V gives CDR1 SGHNT, CDR2 YYREEE (reference sequence). The CDR3 totals 15 residues. V was clipped by 0 bases and J by 9 bases; unmatched bases: 6. DNA of the CDR3: TGTGCCAGCAGCTTGGCTACTAGCGGGAGGGCCTCGCAGTACTTC. Protein: CASSLATSGRASQYF.

The gene calls are TRBV5-6 and TRBJ1-1; a possible D gene is TRBD1 (6 bases). Germline V gene data show CDR1 as SGHDT and CDR2 as YYEEEE. Trimming stripped 0 bases from V and 6 bases from J, with 12 bases between. The CDR3 length is 14 residues. CDR3 residues: CASSLGSRGAEAFF. DNA for the CDR3: TGTGCCAGCAGCTTGGGAAGCAGGGGCGCTGAAGCTTTCTTT.

J is TRBJ1-5 and V is TRBV6-5, with a weak D call TRBD1 (5 bases). The germline gives CDR1 MNHEY, CDR2 SVGAGI. The CDR3 loop spans 15 amino acids. The germline V and J ends were trimmed by 2 bases and 4 bases, with 12 bases remaining between them. The CDR3 reads CASSYGGAGNQPQHF. CDR3 DNA: TGTGCCAGCAGTTACGGCGGGGCGGGGAATCAGCCCCAGCATTTT.

In the case of this clone: A single base separates this from a much larger clone, so it may be a read error. This same CDR3 is encoded by further DNA sequences in the sample. This chain links TRBV11-2 with TRBJ1-1, with no clear D. From germline, CDR1 is SGHAT and CDR2 FQNNGV. There are 13 residues in the CDR3. Trimming took off 3 bases at V and 1 base at J, with 6 bases between the two ends. The DNA of the CDR3 is TGTGCCAGCAGCTTTGCAGGGAACACTGAAGCTTTCTTT. This codes for CASSFAGNTEAFF.

V is TRBV7-9 and J is TRBJ2-5; the match to TRBD2 covers 8 bases. V shed 3 bases and J 2 bases; nucleotides not matched to a gene: 8. CDR1 and CDR2 from the germline V gene are SEHNR and FQNEAQ (reference sequence). This CDR3 has 16 residues. CDR3 sequence (DNA): TGTGCCAGCAGCTTTCCCAGCGGGGGTGATCAAGAGACCCAGTACTTC. This encodes CASSFPSGGDQETQYF.

V is TRBV11-2 and J is TRBJ1-1; unclear D gene. The CDR3 runs 15 residues. Per the germline V gene, CDR1 is SGHAT and CDR2 is FQNNGV. With 0 bases removed from V and 6 bases from J, the gap between germline ends came to 14 bases. CDR3 in amino acids: CASSLEVGGRAEAFF. CDR3 bases: TGTGCCAGCAGCTTAGAGGTGGGCGGTCGTGCTGAAGCTTTCTTT.

The chain combines TRBV6-6 with TRBJ2-2; TRBD2 might be the D (5 bases). CDR1 and CDR2 (germline): MNHNY, SVGAGI (reference sequence). The CDR3 length is 14 residues. V dropped 5 bases and J dropped 3 bases, with 10 bases sitting between them. CDR3 amino acids: CASSPSGYTGELFF. CDR3 bases: TGTGCCAGCAGTCCCAGCGGTTACACCGGGGAGCTGTTTTTT.

The CDR3 spells CAGGSAGRTGNTIYF. The CDR3 nucleotides read TGTGCCGGTGGATCAGCGGGGCGTACTGGAAACACCATATATTTT. The chain has TRBV6-1 and TRBJ1-3; TRBD1 is a possible D gene (5 bases). V was trimmed by 11 bases and J by 2 bases, leaving 19 bases between them. CDR1 MNHNS and CDR2 SASEGT come from the germline V gene. This CDR3 has 15 residues.

The rearrangement links TRBV19 to TRBJ2-4; D possibly uses TRBD1 or TRBD2 (5 bases each). The CDR3 has 17 residues. Trimming stripped 5 bases from V and 0 bases from J, with 17 bases between. Germline CDR1 LNHDA, CDR2 SQIVND (reference sequence). The CDR3 region has the DNA TGTGCCAGTAGTTCCTCCGGGACCGGGCTAGCCAAAAACATTCAGTACTTC. Residues: CASSSSGTGLAKNIQYF. The full variable domain, completed using reference TRBV19 and TRBJ2-4, is DGGITQSPKYLFRKEGQNVTLSCEQNLNHDAMYWYRQDPGQGLRLIYYSQIVNDFQKGDIAEGYSVSREKKESFPLTVTSAQKNPTAFYLCASSSSGTGLAKNIQYFGAGTRLSVL.

The chain is built from TRBV10-2 and TRBJ1-1, with a tentative D call TRBD1 (6 bases). The V and J ends lost 1 base and 4 bases respectively, with 16 bases between them. The germline V gene has CDR1 WSHSY and CDR2 SAAADI. This CDR3 comprises 16 residues. Here the CDR3 reads CASSEWGRGASTEAFF. In DNA form, the CDR3 reads TGCGCCAGCAGTGAGTGGGGACGGGGGGCGTCCACTGAAGCTTTCTTT.